Each of the 19 T cell receptor beta chains below was sequenced from the same sample in a study of T cell repertoires in cytomegalovirus infection. These receptors' targets are unknown. Each CDR3 protein gets one entry after TCRdb re-called the reads with MiXCR. The data hold 80,000 to 95,000 distinct CDR3 sequences, with less than 30% observed a single time. The input for sequencing was CD8+ T cells from cultured PBMCs, taken from culture after CMV antigen stimulation. These receptors were taken from a human donor in good health (CMV status not recorded). Some clones in this sample may be carry-over from other donors' samples.

The V call is TRBV20-1, the J call TRBJ1-1; a possible D gene is TRBD1 (5 bases). V lost 5 bases and J 7 bases, leaving 17 bases between the germline ends. CDR1 DFQATT and CDR2 SNEGSKA come from the germline V gene (reference sequence). The CDR3 extends over 13 amino acids. The CDR3, as DNA: TGCAGTGCTCTGGCTGGGGGATTACGTGAAGCTTTCTTT. Translation gives CSALAGGLREAFF.

The chain uses TRBV15 and TRBJ2-1; D not resolved. Germline values: CDR1 LNHNV, CDR2 YYDKDF (reference sequence). The CDR3 length is 12 residues. The V gene lost 0 bases and the J gene lost 6 bases, with 3 bases spanning the gap. The CDR3 sequence is CATSRDGNEQFF. The CDR3 nucleotides are TGTGCCACCAGCAGAGACGGCAATGAGCAGTTCTTC. Variable domain in full (rest from reference TRBV15 and TRBJ2-1): DAMVIQNPRYQVTQFGKPVTLSCSQTLNHNVMYWYQQKSSQAPKLLFHYYDKDFNNEADTPDNFQSRRPNTSFCFLDIRSPGLGDTAMYLCATSRDGNEQFFGPGTRLTVL.

The gene calls are TRBV5-3 and TRBJ1-1; TRBD1 aligns across 8 bases. TRBV5-3 is reported as an ORF; its role is uncertain. J lost 1 base, V lost 5 bases, and 1 base had no gene match. CDR3 length: 13 amino acids. The DNA of the CDR3 is TGTGCCAGAAGGGGACAGGCGAACACTGAAGCTTTCTTT. Its translation: CARRGQANTEAFF.

This clonotype was seen many times. The rearrangement uses TRBV19 and TRBJ2-2; 10 positions agree with TRBD1. CDR3 length: 18 amino acids. Germline CDR1 is LNHDA and CDR2 is SQIVND (reference sequence). J was trimmed by 1 base and V by 3 bases; bases with no gene match: 8. CDR3: CASSIRTGGRQNTGELFF. In DNA, the CDR3 is TGTGCCAGTAGTATCCGGACAGGGGGGAGACAGAACACCGGGGAGCTGTTTTTT.

This clonotype came up a few times. The chain is built from TRBV19 and TRBJ1-2; D is perhaps TRBD1 (5 bases). The CDR3 is 14 amino acids. Looked up from germline, CDR1 is LNHDA and CDR2 is SQIVND (reference sequence). Trimming cost V 5 bases and J 4 bases, with 14 bases left between them. The CDR3 region has the DNA TGTGCCAGTAGTGCCGGGGGGTTTTCCTATGGCTACACCTTC. This sequence encodes CASSAGGFSYGYTF.

There are many counts of this clonotype. One junction end disagrees with the germline gene, perhaps due to a read error. The chain couples TRBV7-8 to TRBJ1-4; no clear D. Germline V gene sequence: CDR1 SGHVS, CDR2 FQNEAQ. The CDR3 runs to 13 residues. As DNA, the CDR3 is TGTGCTACTGCACCGGGAACTACTGAAAAACTGTTTTTT. Residues: CATAPGTTEKLFF.

The V call is TRBV20-1, the J call TRBJ2-3, with 15 positions matching TRBD2. The CDR3 covers 16 residues. J lost 4 bases, V lost 4 bases, and 6 bases had no gene match. The germline V gene encodes CDR1 DFQATT and CDR2 SNEGSKA (reference sequence). The CDR3 sequence is CSATGLAGGQADTQYF. CDR3 coding DNA: TGCAGTGCTACCGGACTAGCGGGGGGGCAAGCAGATACGCAGTATTTT.

This clonotype appeared many times. V gene TRBV7-2 combines with J gene TRBJ2-1; D ambiguous. The CDR3 has 14 amino acids. Trimming cost V 1 base and J 5 bases, with 9 bases left between them. The germline CDR1 and CDR2 sequences are SGHTA and FQGNSA. CDR3 nucleotides: TGTGCCAGCAGCTTAGGTATGGCCGACAATGAGCAGTTCTTC. As protein: CASSLGMADNEQFF.

The chain employs TRBV5-4 and TRBJ1-6, with D perhaps TRBD1 (5 bases). The CDR3 contains 14 residues. Per the germline V gene, CDR1 is SGHNT and CDR2 is YYREEE (reference sequence). V lost 7 bases, J lost 3 bases, and 11 bases lay in between. Written as DNA, the CDR3 is TGTGCCAGCGGGGCTAGGGGCTATAATTCACCCCTCCACTTT. This gives the protein CASGARGYNSPLHF.

This chain joins TRBV29-1 and TRBJ2-7; a weak D match, TRBD2 (6 bases). This CDR3 spans 13 amino acids. Germline CDR1 SQVTM, CDR2 ANQGSEA. V dropped 1 base and J dropped 3 bases, with 10 bases sitting between them. The CDR3 region has the DNA TGCAGCGTTGAAGGGGAGGACAACTACGAGCAGTACTTC. This codes for CSVEGEDNYEQYF.

The chain is built from TRBV7-8 and TRBJ2-3, with 8 bases lining up with TRBD2. CDR3 length: 15 residues. V trimming: 3 bases; J trimming: 5 bases; junction bases outside the gene matches: 7. CDR1 and CDR2 (germline): SGHVS, FQNEAQ. The CDR3 protein is CASSFLRGGLDTQYF. CDR3 nucleotide sequence: TGTGCCAGCAGCTTTCTACGGGGGGGCCTAGATACGCAGTATTTT.

In its sample, this clonotype was seen a few times. This rearrangement joins TRBV24-1 to TRBJ2-2; the D is unclear. This CDR3 contains 15 residues. V was trimmed by 0 bases and J by 2 bases, leaving 6 bases between them. The germline CDR1 and CDR2 sequences are KGHDR and SFDVKD. The CDR3 region is CATSDLYSNTGELFF. The CDR3 DNA follows: TGTGCCACCAGTGATTTGTACAGCAACACCGGGGAGCTGTTTTTT.

The chain recombines TRBV7-9 with TRBJ2-5, with D possibly TRBD2 on 6 matching bases. Germline CDR1 is SEHNR and CDR2 is FQNEAQ (reference sequence). Trimming pared 4 bases from V and 2 bases from J, leaving 14 bases between. The CDR3 extends over 15 amino acids. CDR3 region: CASSSPVGGQETQYF. In DNA, the CDR3 is TGTGCCAGCAGCTCCCCCGTCGGGGGTCAAGAGACCCAGTACTTC.

The J gene is TRBJ2-5, the V gene TRBV28; 8 bases align to TRBD1. V shed 5 bases, J shed 4 bases, and the junction held 9 bases outside the gene matches. This CDR3 region has 15 residues. CDR1 is MDHEN and CDR2 is SYDVKM in the germline V gene. CDR3 protein: CASSNGAGGTETQYF. CDR3 DNA: TGTGCCAGCAGTAATGGGGCAGGGGGCACAGAGACCCAGTACTTC.

The chain has TRBV5-5 and TRBJ1-5, with D possibly matching TRBD1 (5 bases). The CDR3 is 18 residues long. V was trimmed by 0 bases and J by 0 bases, leaving 16 bases between them. Germline CDR1 and CDR2: SGHKS and YYEKEE (reference sequence). The CDR3 region has the DNA TGTGCCAGCAGCTTGGGTGCAGGGCTAAGGGATAGCAATCAGCCCCAGCATTTT. This sequence encodes CASSLGAGLRDSNQPQHF.

V and J are TRBV27 and TRBJ2-4, with D uncertain. This CDR3 region has 15 residues. V was shortened by 3 bases and J by 6 bases, with 15 bases between the two germline ends. Germline loops: CDR1 MNHEY, CDR2 SMNVEV (reference sequence). The CDR3 nucleotides are TGTGCCAGCAGTTTGACGCAGGCACCCTTAAACATTCAGTACTTC. Translation gives CASSLTQAPLNIQYF.

This clonotype was seen a handful of times. J is TRBJ1-2 and V is TRBV4-1; tentative D call: TRBD1 (5 bases). The ends were cut back, 1 base at V and 4 bases at J, with 10 bases in the middle. Germline assignment: CDR1 MGHRA and CDR2 YSYEKL. The CDR3 runs to 14 residues. The CDR3 spells CASSQGYQGYGYTF. The CDR3 DNA reads as TGCGCCAGCAGCCAAGGATACCAGGGCTATGGCTACACCTTC.

This clonotype was seen a few times. The chain joins TRBV18 to TRBJ2-5; TRBD2 aligns across 8 bases. The CDR3 contains 15 residues. The germline CDR1 and CDR2 sequences are KGHSH and LQKENI. V was pared by 2 bases and J by 4 bases, with 6 bases of the junction left unmatched. CDR3 DNA: TGTGCCAGCTCACCAGACGGGGGGGACGGAGAGACCCAGTACTTC. It yields the protein CASSPDGGDGETQYF.

This clonotype has more than one count but fewer than ten. Here the CDR3 DNA reads TGTGCCAGCAGTGACGCCCGTGGGGGGAACACTGAAGCTTTCTTT. This translates into CASSDARGGNTEAFF. This chain connects TRBV25-1 to TRBJ1-1; maybe TRBD1 (5 bases). Per the germline V gene, CDR1 is MGHDK and CDR2 is SYGVNS. The CDR3 extends over 15 amino acids. V was pared by 3 bases and J by 1 base, with 12 bases between.